This passage covers 16 T cell receptor beta chains from one sample sequenced in a study of PD-L1 blockade in urothelial cancer. The time point: pretreatment peripheral blood. Method: immunoSEQ multiplex PCR; TCRdb's copy keeps in-frame clones and lacks some. This table has 48,000 or so clones, around 85% appearing once. The sequences come from PBMCs, collected around atezolizumab (anti-PD-L1) treatment. These receptors all stem from an older woman with urothelial cancer.

The chain joins TRBV6-5 to TRBJ1-1; TRBD1 matches 8 bases. The CDR3 has 15 amino acids. With V trimmed by 5 bases and J by 4 bases, 9 bases remained unmatched. Germline V gives CDR1 MNHEY, CDR2 SVGAGI. CDR3 nucleotide sequence: TGTGCCAGCAGTACCTGGACAGGGCTTACCACTGAAGCTTTCTTT. It codes for CASSTWTGLTTEAFF.

The V gene is TRBV2, the J gene TRBJ1-1; D unresolved. This CDR3 has 14 amino acids. Trimming pared 8 bases from V and 0 bases from J, leaving 13 bases between. Looked up from germline, CDR1 is SNHLY and CDR2 is FYNNEI. For the CDR3, the DNA is TGTGCCAGCCCAAGAGGAGTAGTGAACACTGAAGCTTTCTTT. It encodes CASPRGVVNTEAFF.

CDR3 nucleotides: TGTGCCAGCAGTTTCCCAAATCAGCCCCAGCATTTT. Protein product: CASSFPNQPQHF. V and J are TRBV27 and TRBJ1-5; D remains unclear. V was trimmed by 3 bases and J by 4 bases, leaving 4 bases between them. Germline V gene lookup returns CDR1 MNHEY and CDR2 SMNVEV (reference sequence). This CDR3 has 12 amino acids.

The genes are TRBV5-5 and TRBJ2-7; 8 nucleotides agree with TRBD2. Germline values: CDR1 SGHKS, CDR2 YYEKEE (reference sequence). With V trimmed by 4 bases and J by 4 bases, 10 bases remained unmatched. The CDR3 has 15 amino acids. CDR3 amino acids: CASSPRTSSNYEQYF. Here the CDR3 DNA reads TGTGCCAGCAGCCCACGGACTAGCTCAAATTACGAGCAGTACTTC.

V is TRBV5-1 and J is TRBJ1-1; D not resolved. Trimming removed 3 bases at V and 4 bases at J, with 10 bases between. The CDR3 loop spans 13 amino acids. The germline gives CDR1 SGHRS, CDR2 YFSETQ. Here the CDR3 DNA reads TGCGCCAGCAGCTGGAGGGATGTCACTGAAGCTTTCTTT. Translation gives CASSWRDVTEAFF.

The V gene is TRBV4-1, the J gene TRBJ2-5; D is perhaps TRBD1 (6 bases). CDR1 is MGHRA and CDR2 is YSYEKL in the germline V gene. The CDR3 runs 15 residues. V shed 1 base and J shed 2 bases, with 11 bases lying between them. CDR3 DNA sequence: TGCGCCAGCAGCCAAGCAGGGGCAGGACAAGAGACCCAGTACTTC. Protein product: CASSQAGAGQETQYF.

The chain has TRBV27 and TRBJ2-7, with D perhaps matching TRBD2 (5 bases). V was shortened by 8 bases and J by 5 bases, with 16 bases between the two germline ends. Germline V CDR1 and CDR2: MNHEY, SMNVEV (reference sequence). The CDR3 runs 13 residues. As DNA, the CDR3 is TGTGCCAGCCGATCTACCTCAGCGGACGAGCAGTACTTC. Its protein is CASRSTSADEQYF.

The chain is built from TRBV7-3 and TRBJ1-1, with a weak D call TRBD1 (5 bases). Germline V CDR1 and CDR2: SGHTA, FQGTGA. The CDR3 runs to 13 residues. Trimming left V 2 bases short and J 5 bases short, with 9 bases between. DNA of the CDR3: TGTGCCAGCAGCTTATCAGGGAGGACTGAAGCTTTCTTT. Its protein product is CASSLSGRTEAFF.

In DNA form, the CDR3 reads TGTGCCAGCAGCTCGGACAGGGGAAACACCATATATTTT. This translates into CASSSDRGNTIYF. The genes are TRBV13 and TRBJ1-3, with 7 bases fitting TRBD1. CDR3 size: 13 residues. The V gene end was trimmed by 4 bases and the J gene end by 4 bases; junction bases not matched to a gene: 1. The germline CDR1 and CDR2 sequences are PRHDT and FYEKMQ (reference sequence).

The chain recombines TRBV27 with TRBJ2-1, with 8 bases lining up with TRBD1. With V trimmed by 3 bases and J by 2 bases, 3 bases remained unmatched. The length of the CDR3 is 15 residues. Per the germline V gene, CDR1 is MNHEY and CDR2 is SMNVEV (reference sequence). The CDR3 region has the DNA TGTGCCAGCAGTTTGGACAGGGCCCCCTACAATGAGCAGTTCTTC. Translating it yields CASSLDRAPYNEQFF.

The chain links TRBV11-2 to TRBJ1-2; D is uncertain. This CDR3 region has 14 residues. Per the germline V gene, CDR1 is SGHAT and CDR2 is FQNNGV. With 3 bases removed from V and 1 base from J, the gap between germline ends came to 9 bases. Here the CDR3 reads CASSLIRINYGYTF. In DNA, the CDR3 is TGTGCCAGCAGCTTGATCAGGATTAACTATGGCTACACCTTC.

The chain recombines TRBV5-4 with TRBJ1-2, with D hard to call. Germline lookup yields CDR1 SGHNT and CDR2 YYREEE (reference sequence). This CDR3 is built from 14 residues. V gave up 3 bases and J gave up 0 bases, with 9 bases separating them. CDR3 protein: CASSYSRTNYGYTF. The CDR3 DNA reads TGTGCCAGCAGCTATAGCAGAACTAACTATGGCTACACCTTC.

CDR3 region: CASSVVTSGEQYF. The CDR3 nucleotides are TGTGCCAGCAGCGTAGTAACTAGCGGCGAGCAGTACTTC. This rearrangement joins TRBV9 to TRBJ2-7; 8 bases fit TRBD2. The CDR3 length is 13 residues. In germline, CDR1 is SGDLS, CDR2 YYNGEE. After removal of 0 bases from V and 6 bases from J, the junction contained 2 bases not matched to a gene.

This rearrangement joins TRBV11-2 to TRBJ2-1; 10 bases agree with TRBD2. Losses at the gene ends were 3 bases for V and 9 bases for J; bases not matched to a gene: 5. CDR1 SGHAT and CDR2 FQNNGV come from the germline V gene. CDR3 size: 14 residues. Written as DNA, the CDR3 is TGTGCCAGCAGCTTCCCAGCGGGAGGGCCTGAGCAGTTCTTC. Translated: CASSFPAGGPEQFF. The complete variable domain, with remaining parts taken from reference TRBV11-2 and TRBJ2-1, reads EAGVAQSPRYKIIEKRQSVAFWCNPISGHATLYWYQQILGQGPKLLIQFQNNGVVDDSQLPKDRFSAERLKGVDSTLKIQPAKLEDSAVYLCASSFPAGGPEQFFGPGTRLTVL.

This chain links TRBV29-1 with TRBJ2-5, with 8 nucleotides matching TRBD2. This CDR3 spans 15 amino acids. Germline loops: CDR1 SQVTM, CDR2 ANQGSEA. J lost 3 bases, V lost 4 bases, and 10 bases had no gene match. In DNA form, the CDR3 reads TGCAGCGTTGGGCGGTTCGGGGGGGTCGAAGAGACCCAGTACTTC. Translating gives CSVGRFGGVEETQYF.

The chain links TRBV6-5 to TRBJ2-1; D possibly corresponds to TRBD2 (6 bases). The germline V and J ends were trimmed by 8 bases and 4 bases, with 18 bases remaining between them. This CDR3 is 15 amino acids long. Germline loops: CDR1 MNHEY, CDR2 SVGAGI. CDR3 sequence (DNA): TGTGCCAGCCTGGGGGGTCACTCCGGATACAATGAGCAGTTCTTC. Translating it yields CASLGGHSGYNEQFF.